These T cell receptor beta chains were read from a single sample in a study of PD-1 blockade in classical Hodgkin lymphoma. Only in-frame clones appear in the TCRdb table, and some are missing; sequencing was by immunoSEQ multiplex PCR. The table lists some 27,000 clones, 80% of them singletons, with about 17% in the top ten. The sample in question was peripheral blood mononuclear cells (PBMCs), obtained before the fourth cycle of nivolumab. These receptors came from a human donor with classical Hodgkin lymphoma. Each CDR3 is given without its conserved first and last residue. Clone size, where shown, is once, few, many, or a class for clones that have expanded.

J: TRBJ1-2
V: TRBV28
size: -
CDR3: ASSLGSDSYGYT

J: TRBJ2-7
V: TRBV14
size: once
CDR3: ASSHRDNYEQY

J: TRBJ2-5
V: TRBV19
size: -
CDR3: ASSIGLQETQY

J: TRBJ2-7
V: TRBV19
size: -
CDR3: ASSPRTSPSYEQY

J: TRBJ1-2
V: TRBV19
size: -
CDR3: ASNPGGDYGYT

J: TRBJ2-2
V: TRBV19
size: -
CDR3: ASTLAGGWTGELF

J: TRBJ1-1
V: TRBV5-6
size: -
CDR3: ASSWGLGLNTEAF

J: TRBJ1-6
V: TRBV5-4
size: -
CDR3: ASSQTGRKDNSPLH

J: TRBJ2-7
V: TRBV6-5
size: -
CDR3: ASRRTGLSYEQY

J: TRBJ2-3
V: TRBV5-1
size: once
CDR3: ASSLVDTQY

J: TRBJ2-1
V: TRBV10-3
size: -
CDR3: AISERDPSSYNEQF

J: TRBJ2-7
V: TRBV19
size: few
CDR3: ASSTSGGSYEQY

J: TRBJ1-2
V: TRBV5-1
size: -
CDR3: ASSLDGTANYGYT

J: TRBJ1-5
V: TRBV6-5
size: few
CDR3: ASSLGTGLNQPQH

J: TRBJ1-5
V: TRBV2
size: -
CDR3: ASSEAKPPTGRQPQH

J: TRBJ2-7
V: TRBV7-8
size: -
CDR3: ASSPRTSGFNYEQY

J: TRBJ2-3
V: TRBV5-1
size: -
CDR3: ASSLSGFGTDTQY

J: TRBJ2-5
V: TRBV30
size: -
CDR3: AWSTGETQY

J: TRBJ2-7
V: TRBV28
size: -
CDR3: ASSSTSGIYEQY

J: TRBJ1-1
V: TRBV6-1
size: -
CDR3: ASSSSWDTEAF

J: TRBJ1-1
V: TRBV10-3
size: -
CDR3: AISTGERVTEAF

J: TRBJ2-3
V: TRBV27
size: -
CDR3: ASSLESPGVDTQY

J: TRBJ2-3
V: TRBV30
size: -
CDR3: AWSIVSHSTDTQY

J: TRBJ2-2
V: TRBV5-8
size: -
CDR3: ASSLRFGGIGELF

J: TRBJ1-3
V: TRBV14
size: few
CDR3: ASSQDWTPSGNTIY

J: TRBJ2-5
V: TRBV10-3
size: -
CDR3: AISESRETQY

J: TRBJ1-1
V: TRBV5-6
size: -
CDR3: ASSLGGWGHTEAF

J: TRBJ2-7
V: TRBV2
size: -
CDR3: ARSVGFGTYEQY

J: TRBJ1-4
V: TRBV21-1
size: -
CDR3: ASSPDRGLREKLF

J: TRBJ1-1
V: TRBV4-1
size: -
CDR3: ASSQTRDRPNTEAF

J: TRBJ1-5
V: TRBV6-6
size: -
CDR3: ASSYTGEWNQPQH

J: TRBJ1-5
V: TRBV28
size: -
CDR3: ASSLRSTVGTYSNQPQH

J: TRBJ2-1
V: TRBV6-1
size: -
CDR3: ASSEVILAGGFDEQF

J: TRBJ2-1
V: TRBV28
size: -
CDR3: ASSLFIGYNEQF

J: TRBJ2-5
V: TRBV7-8
size: -
CDR3: ASSLEGGRGETQY

J: TRBJ2-7
V: TRBV2
size: -
CDR3: ASSEARGGTEY

J: TRBJ2-2
V: TRBV7-8
size: -
CDR3: ASSPHKNTGELF

J: TRBJ2-5
V: TRBV5-4
size: -
CDR3: ASSSGTRQETQY

J: TRBJ2-1
V: TRBV7-3
size: -
CDR3: ASSLATSGRRGEQF

J: TRBJ2-3
V: TRBV5-1
size: -
CDR3: ASRSGLAHTDTQY

J: TRBJ2-1
V: TRBV6-5
size: -
CDR3: ASSFSGRYNEQF

J: TRBJ1-1
V: TRBV6-6
size: few
CDR3: ASSYLGTEAF

J: TRBJ2-1
V: TRBV9
size: -
CDR3: ASSPVPYNEQF

J: TRBJ2-3
V: TRBV9
size: -
CDR3: ASSVGLARADTQY

J: TRBJ1-3
V: TRBV10-3
size: -
CDR3: ATKQTEGFSGNTIY

J: TRBJ2-5
V: TRBV7-8
size: -
CDR3: ASSRRPTTGHETQY

J: TRBJ2-7
V: TRBV19
size: -
CDR3: ASSKDYSYEQY

J: TRBJ2-1
V: TRBV2
size: -
CDR3: ASRRQGLAGGYNEQF

J: TRBJ2-3
V: TRBV5-1
size: -
CDR3: ASKRVTGGDTQY

J: TRBJ2-2
V: TRBV19
size: -
CDR3: ASSIPTNTGELF

J: TRBJ2-5
V: TRBV18
size: -
CDR3: ASSPNRYLPPTQY

J: TRBJ1-4
V: TRBV6-1
size: -
CDR3: ASYRGTTNEKLF

J: TRBJ2-7
V: TRBV7-7
size: -
CDR3: ASSFSAGTEQY

J: TRBJ2-1
V: TRBV27
size: -
CDR3: ASSLVNEQF

J: TRBJ2-2
V: TRBV14
size: -
CDR3: ASSQGIIRNTGELF

J: TRBJ2-2
V: TRBV30
size: -
CDR3: AGQKTANTGELF

J: TRBJ1-1
V: TRBV23-1
size: few
CDR3: ASRPIINRGGTEAF

J: TRBJ1-2
V: TRBV6-5
size: -
CDR3: ASSYLGLNYGYT

J: TRBJ1-4
V: TRBV19
size: -
CDR3: ASSMFAGSEKLF

J: TRBJ2-1
V: TRBV25-1
size: once
CDR3: ASSEERQDSYNEQF